The table lists the clone carrying this T cell receptor beta chain with a few counts. Its cognate antigen is unknown. Researchers prepared the TCRbeta library using unique molecular identifiers, the study reports. Using its own MiXCR run on the PCR reads, TCRdb lists one record per CDR3 protein. The sample carries some 600,000 distinct CDR3 sequences, approximately 12% recorded once. Between the trimmed V and J ends, which lost 6 bases and 6 bases, there was a span of 15 bases. The CDR3 runs to 14 residues. Germline CDR1 MNHNS, CDR2 SASEGT. The data are from a study of T-cell reconstitution after alpha-beta-depleted transplantation in children. Study-wide points: T-cell numbers and diversity, one year after transplant, stemmed largely from T cells that were newly produced.

The TCR comes from a male patient between 10 and 17 years old who had a stem cell transplant for acute myeloid leukemia, so the T cells may come from the graft donor. This chain joins TRBV6-1 and TRBJ2-1, with a tentative D call TRBD2 (7 bases). This sample comprised PBMCs, mostly from graft donor cells, obtained 360 days after TCRalphabeta/CD19-depleted stem cell transplant. The CDR3 DNA sequence: TGTGCCAGCAGCCCCCTCGGGGGGCGCAATGAGCAGTTCTTC. Protein: CASSPLGGRNEQFF.